The clone carrying this T cell receptor (beta chain) showed up just a few times. Its antigen is not identified. With 3 bases removed from V and 2 bases from J, the gap between germline ends came to 14 bases. The CDR3 contains 16 residues. CDR1 is LNHDA and CDR2 is SQIVND in the germline V gene (reference sequence). This sample is drawn from a study of cytomegalovirus exposure and HLA in healthy donors. Study-wide background: A data release that came early held roughly 90 million unique TCRs from HLA-typed donors. Study results and limitations: CMV serostatus was the only recorded immune exposure for donors. Later analysis showed TCR association rates varying by HLA locus, highest for DRB1 and lowest for HLA-C. TCR sequences were mostly rare, though some public TCRs occurred in many donors.

Primers: 60 Vbeta forward and 13 Jbeta reverse. TCRdb's copy holds only in-frame clones and misses some; the assay was immunoSEQ multiplex PCR. The profile covers more than 90,000 clones, with 65% to 75% appearing a single time and around 5% taken by the ten largest. This TCR was recovered from a man younger than 40 in good health and CMV-seropositive. The source material was PBMCs. The chain has TRBV19 and TRBJ1-5; D is perhaps TRBD1 (6 bases). The CDR3 is CASSIGLAGGNQPQHF. The CDR3 region has the DNA TGTGCCAGTAGTATTGGTCTGGCAGGGGGCAATCAGCCCCAGCATTTT.